This T cell receptor (beta chain) was found in a study of CD8+ T cells in alopecia areata. Study as a whole: Tofacitinib therapy lasting 6 to 18 months was followed by 6 months off drug.

This clone was observed a single time. As the sequencing template, cDNA was produced by extracting RNA and reverse transcribing it. Assay: immunoSEQ multiplex PCR; the TCRdb copy retains only in-frame clones and omits some. Here the sample spans 69,000 or so clones, approximately 64% being singletons. Trimming stripped 2 bases from V and 8 bases from J, with 12 bases between. In germline, CDR1 is MNHEY, CDR2 SMNVEV (reference sequence). The CDR3 runs 13 residues. The chain joins TRBV27 to TRBJ2-5; D possibly corresponds to TRBD1 (6 bases). The TCR was taken from a human donor with alopecia areata. Sequenced material: CD8+ T cells sorted from blood, taken at week 0. CDR3 residues: CASSLGAGETQYF. In nucleotides, the CDR3 is TGTGCCAGCAGTTTAGGGGCAGGGGAAACCCAGTACTTC.